The entry below describes one TCR beta chain. These data are taken from a study of T cell changes during pregnancy in multiple sclerosis. The length of the CDR3 is 17 residues. In germline, CDR1 is SGHTA, CDR2 FQGNSA. J gave up 2 bases and V 2 bases, and 9 bases lay outside the gene matches. Profiling relied on immunoSEQ multiplex PCR, and the TCRdb table lists in-frame clones only, not all of them. The data hold about 110,000 clones, with roughly 89% observed a single time. This receptor was obtained from a female donor with multiple sclerosis, enrolled in a pregnancy study. V gene TRBV7-2 combines with J gene TRBJ2-3; 8 bases are a match to TRBD2. This specimen consisted of peripheral blood, obtained before pregnancy. The CDR3 sequence: CASSLNLAGGLTDTQYF. The DNA for the CDR3 is TGTGCCAGCAGCTTAAATCTGGCGGGGGGTCTCACAGATACGCAGTATTTT.